A single sample gave rise to the 6 T cell receptor beta chains below, sequenced in a study of shared clonotypes between healthy human individuals. The table came from immunoSEQ multiplex PCR; TCRdb's copy has only in-frame clones and leaves some out. The sample contains some 650,000 clones, less than 98% of which appear only once. The sequencing sample was made of naive CD4+ T cells sorted from blood. Subset indicated: CD45RA+ positively selected. The receptors were sampled from a woman in her 30s in good health.

The chain has TRBV19 and TRBJ1-4; 8 nucleotides match TRBD1. The length of the CDR3 is 15 residues. V lost 6 bases and J lost 3; bases outside the gene matches: 6. The V gene's germline CDR1 is LNHDA and CDR2 SQIVND (reference sequence). CDR3 nucleotides: TGTGCCAGTAGCACACAGGGGGTGCCTAATGAAAAACTGTTTTTT. Translated: CASSTQGVPNEKLFF.

The V call is TRBV11-2, the J call TRBJ2-2; weak D call: TRBD1 (7 bases). CDR1 and CDR2 (germline): SGHAT, FQNNGV. The CDR3 runs 16 residues. The germline V and J ends were trimmed by 5 bases and 2 bases, with 15 bases remaining between them. The DNA of the CDR3 is TGTGCCAGCAGCGTGCGACAGGGAGGAAACACCGGGGAGCTGTTTTTT. This codes for CASSVRQGGNTGELFF.

In its sample, this clone was seen once. The chain uses TRBV7-2 and TRBJ2-7; D is possibly TRBD1 (5 bases). This CDR3 comprises 14 residues. Trimming pared 1 base from V and 2 bases from J, leaving 9 bases between. CDR1 SGHTA and CDR2 FQGNSA come from the germline V gene. CDR3 sequence reads: CASSLVQGPYEQYF. The CDR3 region has the DNA TGTGCCAGCAGCTTAGTCCAGGGCCCCTACGAGCAGTACTTC.

The rearrangement joins TRBV27 to TRBJ2-7; D call uncertain. The CDR3 is 13 residues long. Trimming pared 5 bases from V and 5 bases from J, leaving 13 bases between. CDR1 and CDR2 from the germline V gene are MNHEY and SMNVEV (reference sequence). This CDR3 is CASSPLMAHEQYF. The DNA for the CDR3 is TGTGCCAGCAGTCCCCTTATGGCCCACGAGCAGTACTTC.

V and J are TRBV5-1 and TRBJ2-7; 7 nucleotides align to TRBD1. The CDR3 loop spans 16 amino acids. Per germline, CDR1 SGHRS and CDR2 YFSETQ. V lost 1 base and J lost 3; bases outside the gene matches: 10. In nucleotides, the CDR3 is TGCGCCAGCAGCTTGACCCGACAGGGTTTACTCTACGAGCAGTACTTC. Translating it yields CASSLTRQGLLYEQYF.

The chain couples TRBV23-1 to TRBJ2-2; D is unclear. TRBV23-1 is an ORF, and what it does is uncertain. V gave up 3 bases and J gave up 2 bases, with 13 bases separating them. The CDR3 sequence is 16 residues long. CDR3 nucleotides: TGCGCCAGCAGTCAGCCTCGGACGGATAACACCGGGGAGCTGTTTTTT. This sequence encodes CASSQPRTDNTGELFF.